Included here is one T cell receptor beta chain sequence, with context. Its antigen is unidentified. Since all of the isolated RNA was reverse transcribed, expressed TCRB transcripts were what got sequenced. Profiling relied on immunoSEQ multiplex PCR, and the TCRdb table lists in-frame clones only, not all of them. The repertoire has 640,000 or so clones, over 12% of them found once; the top ten carry roughly 0.04%. This sample is part of a study of beta chain features in type 1 diabetes. Study-wide results and limits: Any PCR bias toward short templates would affect both groups alike. Shorter TCRB CDR3s, moderately but significantly so, marked every one of the four CD4+ subsets in Type 1 diabetes patients.

Sequencing used naive CD4+ T cells from blood. The receptor was isolated from a young man with type 1 diabetes.

The CDR3: CASSQDGGTGGADTQYF. DNA of the CDR3: TGTGCCAGCAGCCAAGATGGGGGCACAGGGGGCGCAGATACGCAGTATTTT. The chain recombines TRBV4-2 with TRBJ2-3; 9 bases map to TRBD1. Germline V gene lookup returns CDR1 LGHNA and CDR2 YNFKEQ. This CDR3 has 17 residues. The trim removed 0 bases at V and 4 bases at J, leaving 8 bases unmatched.